This TCR beta chain was sequenced during a study of blood T cell repertoires in COVID-19 (TCRdb year 2020). A note on the overall study: Samples from collaborators originated in the United States, Italy and Spain and spanned both the acute and convalescent phases of COVID-19. The repertoires were released in a freely available public database intended as a resource for research on the immune response to SARS-CoV-2. Where available, HLA class I and class II types were taken from metadata supplied by the sample provider and were not determined by assay-based typing. A de-identified subject ID, COVID-19 status, age in years and sex were almost always included in the sample metadata. Subjects who had been exposed to COVID-19, were actively infected with it, or had recovered from it provided the deeply sampled blood TCRbeta repertoires that made up the dataset. The samples were drawn from the first 160 participants of the ongoing ImmuneRACE study and from over a thousand subjects provided by 6 global collaborators. The material from the prospective study consisted of cDNA or gDNA derived from T cells, B-cell-depleted T cells, or PBMCs.

TCRbeta CDR3 regions were amplified from genomic DNA using the immunoSEQ Assay, a bias-controlled multiplex PCR. Concerning the study's data processing: The number of nucleated cells in each sample was estimated from the amplification of reference gene primers within the assay. To quantify the absolute abundance of each unique TCRbeta CDR3 rearrangement, sequence reads were collapsed and filtered. For each sample, productive Simpson clonality was calculated as the square root of Simpson's diversity index across productive rearrangements. In its TCRdb copy, this immuneACCESS table keeps in-frame sequences only and misses some clones. Where compared with another copy, unresolved V genes explain less than half of these, and the others have no known cause. The V and J calls and clone size are taken from that table; D and trimming were inferred from the DNA. The sample table holds tens of thousands of clones, of which about 80% were seen once. The top ten hold roughly 4% of the sample.

The CDR3 has 14 amino acids, counting the end cysteine and phenylalanine. CDR3 DNA only is kept here, 42 bases in frame from base 1. V lost 0 bases and J lost 2 bases; the stretch between them is 11 bases long. Sequences GTSNPN (CDR1) and SVGIG (CDR2) are obtained from the germline V gene (reference sequence). Note on this clone: The specificity of this receptor is unknown. Within one base of it there is no much larger clone, and no base qualities were kept.

Study-wide findings and limitations: How much clinical and demographic metadata was included differed by source and by participant, and the metadata was provided uncurated.

Each collaborating institution followed its own protocols to collect whole blood in K2EDTA tubes. For TCRbeta analysis, collaborator samples were shipped as frozen whole blood, as isolated PBMCs, or as DNA extracted from either sample type. Here the chain combines TRBV30 and TRBJ2-7, with no reliable assignment of the D segment. The sequence was obtained from a man in his 60s with acute or convalescent COVID-19. Material for sequencing was peripheral blood. The DNA is as follows: TGTGCCTGGAGTGTAGAAACCGGAGCCTACGAGCAGTACTTC. This translates into CAWSVETGAYEQYF.